This T cell receptor (beta chain) stems from a study of shared clonotypes between healthy human individuals. Overall study context: Per donor, three plates held CD4 naive cells, three held CD4 memory, two held CD8 naive and one held CD8 memory.

The method was immunoSEQ multiplex PCR; TCRdb's version includes in-frame clones alone and lacks a portion of them. The data contain approximately 1.5 million clones, around 98.5% of them singletons. V dropped 3 bases and J dropped 9; count of bases not matched to a gene: 7. This CDR3 comprises 14 residues. Per germline, CDR1 ENHRY and CDR2 SYGVKD. The sequenced material came from naive CD4+ T cells sorted from blood. Sample subset: CD45RA+ positively selected. The chain recombines TRBV10-3 with TRBJ1-4, with 7 bases lining up with TRBD1. This receptor was obtained from a man aged 25 to 40 in good health. The CDR3 region is CAISEGQGDKKLFF. The CDR3 bases are TGTGCCATCAGTGAAGGCCAGGGGGATAAAAAACTGTTTTTT.